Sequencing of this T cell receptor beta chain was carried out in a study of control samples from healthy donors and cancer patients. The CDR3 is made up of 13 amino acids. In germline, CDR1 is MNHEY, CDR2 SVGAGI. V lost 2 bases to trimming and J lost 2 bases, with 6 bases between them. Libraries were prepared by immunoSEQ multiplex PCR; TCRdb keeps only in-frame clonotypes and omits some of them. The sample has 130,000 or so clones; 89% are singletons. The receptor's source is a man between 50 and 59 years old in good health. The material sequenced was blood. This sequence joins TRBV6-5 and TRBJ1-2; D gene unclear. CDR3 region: CASSYAVNYGYTF. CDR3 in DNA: TGTGCCAGCAGTTACGCGGTGAACTATGGCTACACCTTC.